What follows describes a single T cell receptor (beta chain). No antigen is known for it. The CDR3 sequence is 12 residues long. Trimming cost V 5 bases and J 8 bases; bases outside gene matches: 6. Germline V lookup: CDR1 GTSNPN, CDR2 SVGIG (reference sequence). In every patient, relapse followed autologous stem cell transplantation, while exposure to brentuximab vedotin differed. The data stem from a study of PD-1 blockade in classical Hodgkin lymphoma. Study summary: Intravenous delivery of nivolumab at 3 mg/kg to patients occurred every 2 weeks.

Points from the study as a whole: The CD4+ diversity rise by C4D1 was clearest in complete responders. Reports described newly diagnosed patients as having lower baseline TCR diversity than healthy donors. Newly diagnosed and completely responding patients shared comparable baseline diversity.

Method: immunoSEQ multiplex PCR; TCRdb's copy keeps in-frame clones and lacks some. The sample lists around 43,000 clones, around four fifths occurring once. The rearrangement joins TRBV30 to TRBJ1-3; 7 bases agree with TRBD1. The clonotype was recovered from a human donor with classical Hodgkin lymphoma. The source material was peripheral blood mononuclear cells (PBMCs), sampled at baseline. The CDR3 loop is CAWGGTVDTIYF. The DNA for the CDR3 is TGTGCCTGGGGAGGGACAGTGGACACCATATATTTT.